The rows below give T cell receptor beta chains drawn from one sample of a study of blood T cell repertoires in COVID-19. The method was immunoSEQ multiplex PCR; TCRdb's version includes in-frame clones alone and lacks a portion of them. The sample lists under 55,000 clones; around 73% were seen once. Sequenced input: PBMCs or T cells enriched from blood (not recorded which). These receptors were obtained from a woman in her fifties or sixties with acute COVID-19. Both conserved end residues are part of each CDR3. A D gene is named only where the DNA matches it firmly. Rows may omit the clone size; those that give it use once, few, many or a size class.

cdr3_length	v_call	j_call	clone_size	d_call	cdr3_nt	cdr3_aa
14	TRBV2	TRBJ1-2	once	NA	TGTGCCAGCAGTGAACAGGGTTCGCCCCGGGGCTACACCTTC	CASSEQGSPRGYTF
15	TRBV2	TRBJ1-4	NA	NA	TGTGCCAGCAGTGAAATCACGGTGTTGGATGAAAAACTGTTTTTT	CASSEITVLDEKLFF
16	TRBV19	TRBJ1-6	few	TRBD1	TGTGCCAGTAGTATAATGGGGGCAGGGGGGAATTCACCCCTCCACTTT	CASSIMGAGGNSPLHF
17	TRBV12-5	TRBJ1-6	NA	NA	TGTGCTAGTGGTTTGGTAGGATTGGGGCAGGGGAGATCACCCCTCCACTTT	CASGLVGLGQGRSPLHF
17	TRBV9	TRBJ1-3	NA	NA	TGTGCCAGCAGCGTAGAGTCGGCCCTAGGAGCAGGAAACACCATATATTTT	CASSVESALGAGNTIYF
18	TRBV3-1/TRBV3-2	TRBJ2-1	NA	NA	TGTGCCAGCAGCCACAGTCGATCCCCCGGAGGTTTCTACAATGAGCAGTTCTTC	CASSHSRSPGGFYNEQFF
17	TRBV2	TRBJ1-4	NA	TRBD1	TGTGCCAGCAGCGCGCTAGCTTCCGGGACAGGGGGGGAAAAACTGTTTTTT	CASSALASGTGGEKLFF
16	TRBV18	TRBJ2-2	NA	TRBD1	TGTGCCAGCTCACCCGGACAGGGGGCATGGACCGGGGAGCTGTTTTTT	CASSPGQGAWTGELFF
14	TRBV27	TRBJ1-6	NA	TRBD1	TGTGCCAGCGCCTGGGGGGACAGGGTCCCACCCCTCCACTTT	CASAWGDRVPPLHF
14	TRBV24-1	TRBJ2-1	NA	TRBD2	TGTGCCACCAGTGCGGGGGGGCCAGGTAATGAGCAGTTCTTC	CATSAGGPGNEQFF
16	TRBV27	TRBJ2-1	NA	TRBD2	TGTGCCAGCAGTTTATCCAGCGGGGGCTCCTACAATGAGCAGTTCTTC	CASSLSSGGSYNEQFF
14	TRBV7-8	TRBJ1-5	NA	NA	TGTGCCAGCAGCCCCGGTAATAGAAATCAGCCCCAGCATTTT	CASSPGNRNQPQHF
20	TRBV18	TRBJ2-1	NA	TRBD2	TGTGCCAGCTCACCCCCGGTGCGATGGACTAGCGGGGGGGCCTGGAATGAGCAGTTCTTC	CASSPPVRWTSGGAWNEQFF
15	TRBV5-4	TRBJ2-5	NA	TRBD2	TGTGCCAGCAGCATGAAGCGGGGGGCCCAAGAGACCCAGTACTTC	CASSMKRGAQETQYF
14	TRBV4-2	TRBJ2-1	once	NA	TGTGCCAGCAGCCCCCACGGTAGGAGCAATGAGCAGTTCTTC	CASSPHGRSNEQFF
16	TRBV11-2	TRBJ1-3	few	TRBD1	TGTGCCAGCAGCTTGCTGACAGGGAGATCCGGAAACACCATATATTTT	CASSLLTGRSGNTIYF
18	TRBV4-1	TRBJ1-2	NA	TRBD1	TGCGCCAGCAGCCAAGATCTAGGCTACAGGGGAGTCAACTATGGCTACACCTTC	CASSQDLGYRGVNYGYTF
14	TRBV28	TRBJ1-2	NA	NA	TGTGCCAGCAGCGACGACAGTAGGGACTATGGCTACACCTTC	CASSDDSRDYGYTF
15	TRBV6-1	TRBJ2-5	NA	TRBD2	TGTGCCAGCAGTGATCCGGGACTAGGGGCGGAGACCCAGTACTTC	CASSDPGLGAETQYF
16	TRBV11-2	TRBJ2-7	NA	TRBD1	TGTGCCAGCAGCTACCATCTCGGGACAGCCTCCTACGAGCAGTACTTC	CASSYHLGTASYEQYF
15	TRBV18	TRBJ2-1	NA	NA	TGTGCCAGCTCACCACCGATGCGGGATAGGGGTGAGCAGTTCTTC	CASSPPMRDRGEQFF
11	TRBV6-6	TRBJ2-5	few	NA	TGTGCCAGCACTACCGGAGAGACCCAGTACTTC	CASTTGETQYF
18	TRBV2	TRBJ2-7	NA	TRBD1	TGTGCCAGCAGTGACGTTCAATTGGACAGGGGGGTAAACTACGAGCAGTACTTC	CASSDVQLDRGVNYEQYF
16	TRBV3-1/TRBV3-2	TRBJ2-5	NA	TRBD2	TGTGCCAGCACCCCACCGCCGGGACTATCTCAAGAGACCCAGTACTTC	CASTPPPGLSQETQYF
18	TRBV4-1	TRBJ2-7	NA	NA	TGCGCCAGCAGCCTCCGCCAGTCCGGGGACACCCGGTCCTACGAGCAGTACTTC	CASSLRQSGDTRSYEQYF
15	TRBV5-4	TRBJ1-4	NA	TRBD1	TGTGCCAGCAGCGCCCGACAGGGGACCAATGAAAAACTGTTTTTT	CASSARQGTNEKLFF
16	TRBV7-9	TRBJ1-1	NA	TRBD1	TGTGCCAGCAGCTTAGGGGTGACAGGGGGCATAACTGAAGCTTTCTTT	CASSLGVTGGITEAFF
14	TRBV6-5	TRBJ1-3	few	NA	TGTGCCAGCATACAGTGGCCTGGGGGAAACACCATATATTTT	CASIQWPGGNTIYF
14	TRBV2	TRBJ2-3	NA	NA	TGTGCCAGCTTCCAGGGATATAGCACAGATACGCAGTATTTT	CASFQGYSTDTQYF
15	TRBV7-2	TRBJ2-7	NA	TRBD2	TGTGCCAGCAACCATCCTAGCGGGGGGGCCTACGAGCAGTACTTC	CASNHPSGGAYEQYF
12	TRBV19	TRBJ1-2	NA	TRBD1	TGTGCCTGCGGGACAGGGCGGTTTGGCTACACCTTC	CACGTGRFGYTF
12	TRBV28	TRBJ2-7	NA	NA	TGTGCCAGCACAGGAAACTCCTACGAGCAGTACTTC	CASTGNSYEQYF